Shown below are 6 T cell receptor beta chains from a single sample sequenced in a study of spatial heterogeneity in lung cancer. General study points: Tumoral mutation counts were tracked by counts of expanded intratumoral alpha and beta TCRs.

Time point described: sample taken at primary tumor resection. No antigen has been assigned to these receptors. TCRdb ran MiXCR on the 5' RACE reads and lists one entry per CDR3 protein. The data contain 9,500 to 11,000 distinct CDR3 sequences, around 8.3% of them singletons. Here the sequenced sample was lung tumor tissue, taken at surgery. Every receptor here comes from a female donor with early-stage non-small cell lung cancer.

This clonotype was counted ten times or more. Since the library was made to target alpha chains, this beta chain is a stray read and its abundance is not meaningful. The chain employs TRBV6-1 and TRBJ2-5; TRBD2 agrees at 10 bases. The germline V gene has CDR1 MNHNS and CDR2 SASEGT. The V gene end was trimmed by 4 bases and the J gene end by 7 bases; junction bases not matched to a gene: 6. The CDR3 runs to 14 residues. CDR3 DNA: TGTGCCAGCAGTGTTACTAGCGGGGAAGGGACCCAGTACTTC. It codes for CASSVTSGEGTQYF.

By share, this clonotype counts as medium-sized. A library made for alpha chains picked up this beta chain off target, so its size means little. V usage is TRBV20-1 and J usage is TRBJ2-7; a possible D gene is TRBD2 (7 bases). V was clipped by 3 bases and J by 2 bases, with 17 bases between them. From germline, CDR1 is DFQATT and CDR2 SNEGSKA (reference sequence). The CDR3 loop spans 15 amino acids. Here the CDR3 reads CSASPRRGQPYEQYF. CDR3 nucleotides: TGCAGTGCTAGTCCTAGGCGGGGGCAACCCTACGAGCAGTACTTC.

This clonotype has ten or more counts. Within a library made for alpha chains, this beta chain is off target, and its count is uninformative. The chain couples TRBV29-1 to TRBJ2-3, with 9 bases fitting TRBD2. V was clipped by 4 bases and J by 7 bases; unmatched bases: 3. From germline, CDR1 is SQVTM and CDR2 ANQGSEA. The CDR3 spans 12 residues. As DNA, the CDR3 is TGCAGCGTTGTTAGCGGGGGAAATACGCAGTATTTT. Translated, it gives CSVVSGGNTQYF.

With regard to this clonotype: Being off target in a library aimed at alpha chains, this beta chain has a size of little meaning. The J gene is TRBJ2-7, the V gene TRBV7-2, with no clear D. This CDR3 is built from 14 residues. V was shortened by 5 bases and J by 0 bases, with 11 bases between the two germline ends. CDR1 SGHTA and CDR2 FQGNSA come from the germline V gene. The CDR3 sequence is CASSRLTDSYEQYF. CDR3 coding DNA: TGTGCCAGCAGCCGTTTAACGGACTCCTACGAGCAGTACTTC.

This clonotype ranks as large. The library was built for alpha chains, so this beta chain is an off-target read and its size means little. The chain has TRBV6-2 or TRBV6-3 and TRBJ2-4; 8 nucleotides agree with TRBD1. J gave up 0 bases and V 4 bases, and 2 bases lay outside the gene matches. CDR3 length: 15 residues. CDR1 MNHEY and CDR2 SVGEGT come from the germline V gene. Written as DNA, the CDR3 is TGTGCCAGCAGTTCGACAGGGGTAGCCAAAAACATTCAGTACTTC. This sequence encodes CASSSTGVAKNIQYF.

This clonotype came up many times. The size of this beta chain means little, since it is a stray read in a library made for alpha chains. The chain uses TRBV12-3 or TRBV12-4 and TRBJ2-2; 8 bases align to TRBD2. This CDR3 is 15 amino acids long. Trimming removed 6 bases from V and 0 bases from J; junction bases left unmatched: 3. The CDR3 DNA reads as TGTGCCAGCAGAGGACTAGCTTCGAACACCGGGGAGCTGTTTTTT. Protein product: CASRGLASNTGELFF.